The 10 T cell receptor beta chains reported below all come from one sample, sequenced in a study of blood T cell repertoires in COVID-19. Some clones are missing from TCRdb's copy, which holds only in-frame ones; the method was immunoSEQ multiplex PCR. The sample yields roughly 80,000 clones, around 84% seen once. The sequencing sample was made of peripheral blood. All receptors come from a man aged 50-60 years with acute or convalescent COVID-19.

The chain joins TRBV29-1 to TRBJ1-2; TRBD1 agrees at 12 bases. Germline CDR1 is SQVTM and CDR2 is ANQGSEA. The trim removed 3 bases at V and 4 bases at J, leaving 3 bases unmatched. This CDR3 is built from 14 residues. Here the CDR3 reads CSVEGTGGVYGYTF. As DNA, the CDR3 is TGCAGCGTTGAGGGGACAGGGGGCGTCTATGGCTACACCTTC.

This clone was seen a handful of times. This chain uses TRBV7-7 with TRBJ2-1; 8 bases are shared with TRBD1. V shed 5 bases, J shed 8 bases, and the junction held 8 bases outside the gene matches. The germline gives CDR1 SSHAT, CDR2 FNYEAQ (reference sequence). This CDR3 region has 14 residues. CDR3 coding DNA: TGTGCCAGCAGCCCTCGGACAGGGTCCCATGAGCAGTTCTTC. It codes for CASSPRTGSHEQFF.

This clone appeared once. The chain recombines TRBV6-5 with TRBJ1-2; D uncertain. CDR1 and CDR2 from the germline V gene are MNHEY and SVGAGI. With 6 bases removed from V and 2 bases from J, the gap between germline ends came to 10 bases. CDR3 length: 13 residues. CDR3 in amino acids: CASSATENYGYTF. DNA for the CDR3: TGTGCCAGCAGCGCTACTGAGAACTATGGCTACACCTTC.

This chain joins TRBV11-2 and TRBJ2-7; 10 nucleotides align to TRBD1. The CDR3 covers 14 residues. Germline values: CDR1 SGHAT, CDR2 FQNNGV. Trimming at V came to 3 bases and at J to 6 bases, leaving 5 bases not matched to a gene. The CDR3 sequence: CASSLGTGALEQYF. The CDR3 DNA reads TGTGCCAGCAGCTTGGGGACAGGGGCTCTCGAGCAGTACTTC.

Only a few counts were recorded for this clone. J is TRBJ2-7 and V is TRBV7-9; 9 nucleotides agree with TRBD1. The CDR3 has 16 amino acids. The trim removed 4 bases at V and 3 bases at J, leaving 10 bases unmatched. Germline V gene data show CDR1 as SEHNR and CDR2 as FQNEAQ (reference sequence). The CDR3 sequence: CASSSKPTGGFYEQYF. The CDR3 DNA reads TGTGCCAGCAGCTCAAAGCCGACAGGGGGTTTCTACGAGCAGTACTTC.

The genes are TRBV27 and TRBJ1-6; perhaps TRBD1 as D (5 bases). Germline CDR1 MNHEY, CDR2 SMNVEV (reference sequence). The CDR3 runs to 17 residues. V dropped 2 bases and J dropped 10 bases, with 21 bases sitting between them. The CDR3: CASSLDPPGGTGSPLHF. The CDR3 DNA follows: TGTGCCAGCAGTTTAGACCCCCCGGGGGGAACGGGGTCACCCCTCCACTTT.

A few counts support this clone. The genes are TRBV18 and TRBJ1-3; tentatively, D is TRBD1 (5 bases). The ends were cut back, 3 bases at V and 1 base at J, with 13 bases in the middle. The V gene's germline CDR1 is KGHSH and CDR2 LQKENI. The CDR3 has 16 residues. CDR3 in DNA: TGTGCCAGCTCACCCCAGGGCGGTGAATCTGGAAACACCATATATTTT. Residues: CASSPQGGESGNTIYF.

The chain employs TRBV18 and TRBJ2-7, with D maybe TRBD1 (6 bases). This CDR3 spans 14 amino acids. CDR1 KGHSH and CDR2 LQKENI come from the germline V gene. V lost 2 bases and J 2 bases, leaving 10 bases between the germline ends. The CDR3 spells CASSPGGRTYEQYF. The CDR3 bases are TGTGCCAGCTCACCAGGGGGCCGAACCTACGAGCAGTACTTC.

The chain recombines TRBV19 with TRBJ1-3; the D gene is possibly TRBD1 (5 bases). The CDR3 has 15 amino acids. The germline V gene has CDR1 LNHDA and CDR2 SQIVND (reference sequence). Trimming removed 0 bases at V and 8 bases at J, with 14 bases between. The CDR3 is CASSIDLQGLDTIYF. The CDR3 nucleotides are TGTGCCAGTAGTATAGATCTCCAGGGTTTGGACACCATATATTTT.

The CDR3 DNA follows: TGTGCCAGCAGTTTGGGTAGGAGCCGTAAGGGCAATCAGCCCCAGCATTTT. Its translation is CASSLGRSRKGNQPQHF. J is TRBJ1-5 and V is TRBV27; D unclear. This CDR3 is 17 amino acids long. The V gene lost 3 bases and the J gene lost 2 bases, with 17 bases spanning the gap. The germline V gene encodes CDR1 MNHEY and CDR2 SMNVEV (reference sequence).